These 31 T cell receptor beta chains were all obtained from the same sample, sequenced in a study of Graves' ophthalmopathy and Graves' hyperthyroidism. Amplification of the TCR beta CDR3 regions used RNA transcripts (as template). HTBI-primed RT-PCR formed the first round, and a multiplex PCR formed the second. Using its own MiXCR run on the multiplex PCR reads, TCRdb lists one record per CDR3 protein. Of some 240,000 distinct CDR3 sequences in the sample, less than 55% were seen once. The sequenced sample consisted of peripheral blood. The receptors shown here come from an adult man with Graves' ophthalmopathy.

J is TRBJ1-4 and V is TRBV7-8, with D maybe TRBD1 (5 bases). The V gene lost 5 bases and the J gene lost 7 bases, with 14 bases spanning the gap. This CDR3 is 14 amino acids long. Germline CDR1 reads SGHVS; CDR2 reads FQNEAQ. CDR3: CASSPWGRAEKLFF. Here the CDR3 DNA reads TGTGCCAGCAGCCCATGGGGCAGGGCTGAAAAACTGTTTTTT.

CDR3 in DNA: TGCAGTGCTAAACAGGGGACGAACACCGGGGAGCTGTTTTTT. The encoded protein is CSAKQGTNTGELFF. The gene calls are TRBV20-1 and TRBJ2-2, with 7 bases fitting TRBD1. V shed 4 bases and J 0 bases; nucleotides not matched to a gene: 2. CDR1 and CDR2 (germline): DFQATT, SNEGSKA (reference sequence). This CDR3 comprises 14 residues.

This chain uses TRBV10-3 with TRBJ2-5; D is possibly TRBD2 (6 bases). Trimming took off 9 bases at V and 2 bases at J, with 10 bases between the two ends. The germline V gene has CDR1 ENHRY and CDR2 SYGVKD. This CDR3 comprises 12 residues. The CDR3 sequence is CAMAGTQETQYF. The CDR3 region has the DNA TGTGCCATGGCCGGGACTCAAGAGACCCAGTACTTC.

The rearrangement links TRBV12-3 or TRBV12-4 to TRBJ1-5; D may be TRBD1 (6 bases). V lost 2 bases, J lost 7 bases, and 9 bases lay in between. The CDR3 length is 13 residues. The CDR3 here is CASSLFRGQPQHF. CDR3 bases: TGTGCCAGCAGTTTATTTAGGGGGCAGCCCCAGCATTTT.

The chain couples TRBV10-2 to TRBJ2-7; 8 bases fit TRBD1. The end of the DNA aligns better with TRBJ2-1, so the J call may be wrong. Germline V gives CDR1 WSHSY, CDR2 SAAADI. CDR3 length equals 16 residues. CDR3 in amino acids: CASSDQGARAYNEQFF. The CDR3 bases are TGCGCCAGCAGTGACCAGGGGGCGCGGGCCTACAATGAGCAGTTCTTC.

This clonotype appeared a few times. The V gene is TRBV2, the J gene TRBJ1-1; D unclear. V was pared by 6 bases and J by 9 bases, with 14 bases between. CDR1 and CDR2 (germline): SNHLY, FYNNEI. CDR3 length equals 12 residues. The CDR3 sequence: CASSDGGVQAFF. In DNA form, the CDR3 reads TGTGCCAGCAGCGATGGCGGGGTACAAGCTTTCTTT.

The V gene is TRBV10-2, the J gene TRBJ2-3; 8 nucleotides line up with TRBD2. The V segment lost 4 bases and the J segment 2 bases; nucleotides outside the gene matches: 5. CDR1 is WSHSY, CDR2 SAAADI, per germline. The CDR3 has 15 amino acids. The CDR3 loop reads CASSALAGPTDTQYF. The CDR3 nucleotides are TGCGCCAGCAGTGCCTTAGCGGGGCCCACAGATACGCAGTATTTT.

CDR3 amino acids: CASSPPTSGIYEQYF. The CDR3, as DNA: TGTGCCAGCAGTCCACCGACTAGCGGGATCTACGAGCAGTACTTC. The chain carries TRBV7-8 and TRBJ2-7, with 11 nucleotides matching TRBD2. J lost 3 bases, V lost 6 bases, and 7 bases had no gene match. The CDR3 covers 15 residues. CDR1 is SGHVS and CDR2 is FQNEAQ in the germline V gene.

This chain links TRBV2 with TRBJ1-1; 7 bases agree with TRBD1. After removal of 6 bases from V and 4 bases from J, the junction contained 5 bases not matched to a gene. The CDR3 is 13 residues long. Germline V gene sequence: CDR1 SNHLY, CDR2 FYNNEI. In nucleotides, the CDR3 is TGTGCCAGCAGACCGGGACAGACCACTGAAGCTTTCTTT. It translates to CASRPGQTTEAFF.

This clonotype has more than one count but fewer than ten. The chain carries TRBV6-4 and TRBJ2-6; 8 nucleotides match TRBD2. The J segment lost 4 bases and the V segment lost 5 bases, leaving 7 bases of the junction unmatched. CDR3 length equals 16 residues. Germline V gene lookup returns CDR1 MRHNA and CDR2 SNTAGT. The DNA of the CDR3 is TGTGCCAGCAGTCCGCAAGCGGGAGTCGGGGCCAACGTCCTGACTTTC. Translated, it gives CASSPQAGVGANVLTF.

The DNA of the CDR3 is TGTGCCTCTCGGATGGGCGGGGGGGCAAACGAGCAGTACTTC. This gives the protein CASRMGGGANEQYF. V gene TRBV10-3 combines with J gene TRBJ2-7; 9 bases line up with TRBD2. The junction had 13 bases not matched to a gene; V was cut back by 11 bases and J by 5 bases. CDR3 length: 14 residues. Germline loops: CDR1 ENHRY, CDR2 SYGVKD.

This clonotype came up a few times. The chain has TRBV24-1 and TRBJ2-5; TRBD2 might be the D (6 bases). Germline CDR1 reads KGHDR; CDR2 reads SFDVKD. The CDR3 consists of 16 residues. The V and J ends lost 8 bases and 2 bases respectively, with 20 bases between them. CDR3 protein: CATTGRGTRGQETQYF. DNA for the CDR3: TGTGCCACCACCGGTCGCGGGACCCGAGGTCAAGAGACCCAGTACTTC.

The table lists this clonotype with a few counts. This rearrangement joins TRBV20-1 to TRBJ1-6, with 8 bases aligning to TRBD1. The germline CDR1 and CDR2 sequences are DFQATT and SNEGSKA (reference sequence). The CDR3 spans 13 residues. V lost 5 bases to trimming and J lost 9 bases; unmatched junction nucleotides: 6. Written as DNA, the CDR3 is TGCAGTGCTGCGGGACAGGTGACTTCACCCCTCCACTTT. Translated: CSAAGQVTSPLHF.

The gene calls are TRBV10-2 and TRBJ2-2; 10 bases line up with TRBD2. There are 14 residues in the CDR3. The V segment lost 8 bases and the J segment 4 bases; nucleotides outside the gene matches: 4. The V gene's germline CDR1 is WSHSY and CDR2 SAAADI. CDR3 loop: CASALAGVTGELFF. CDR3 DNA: TGCGCCAGCGCCCTAGCGGGAGTCACCGGGGAGCTGTTTTTT.

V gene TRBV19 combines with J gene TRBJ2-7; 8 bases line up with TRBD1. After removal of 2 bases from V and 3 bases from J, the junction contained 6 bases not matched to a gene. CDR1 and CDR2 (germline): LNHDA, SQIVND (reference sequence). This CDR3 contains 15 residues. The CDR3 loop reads CASSIPGQGLYEQYF. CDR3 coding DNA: TGTGCCAGTAGTATACCCGGACAGGGCCTCTACGAGCAGTACTTC.

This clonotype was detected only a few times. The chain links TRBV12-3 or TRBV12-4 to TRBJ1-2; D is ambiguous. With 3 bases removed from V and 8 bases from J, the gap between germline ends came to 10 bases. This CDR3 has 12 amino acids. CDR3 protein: CASSFWREGYTF. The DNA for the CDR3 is TGTGCCAGCAGTTTCTGGAGGGAGGGCTACACCTTC.

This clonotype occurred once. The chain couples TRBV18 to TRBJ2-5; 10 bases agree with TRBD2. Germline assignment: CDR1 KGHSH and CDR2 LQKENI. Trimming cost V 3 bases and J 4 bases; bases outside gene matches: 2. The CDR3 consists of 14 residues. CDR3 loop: CASSPASGRETQYF. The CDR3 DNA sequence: TGTGCCAGCTCACCGGCTAGCGGGAGAGAGACCCAGTACTTC.

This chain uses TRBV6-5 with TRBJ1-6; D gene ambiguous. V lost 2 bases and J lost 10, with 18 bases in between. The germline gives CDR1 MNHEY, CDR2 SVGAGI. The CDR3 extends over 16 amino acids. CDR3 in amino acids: CASSYLPKGRGSPLHF. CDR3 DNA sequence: TGTGCCAGCAGTTACCTACCGAAGGGCAGAGGGTCACCCCTCCACTTT.

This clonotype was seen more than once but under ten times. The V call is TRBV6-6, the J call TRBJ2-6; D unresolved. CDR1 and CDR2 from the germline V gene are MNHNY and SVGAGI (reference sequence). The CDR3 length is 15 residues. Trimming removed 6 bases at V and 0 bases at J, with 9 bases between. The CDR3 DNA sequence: TGTGCCAGCAGCCAGGATTACTCTGGGGCCAACGTCCTGACTTTC. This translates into CASSQDYSGANVLTF.

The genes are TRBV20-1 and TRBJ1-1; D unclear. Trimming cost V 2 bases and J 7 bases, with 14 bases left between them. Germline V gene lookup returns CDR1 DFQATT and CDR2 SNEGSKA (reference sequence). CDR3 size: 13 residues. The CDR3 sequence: CSARYNGQSEAFF. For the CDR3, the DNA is TGCAGTGCTAGATACAACGGGCAGAGTGAAGCTTTCTTT.

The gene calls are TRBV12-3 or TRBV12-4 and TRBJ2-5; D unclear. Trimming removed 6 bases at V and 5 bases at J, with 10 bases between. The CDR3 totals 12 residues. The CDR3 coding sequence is TGTGCCAGCAGCCTCTCCTTGGAGACCCAGTACTTC. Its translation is CASSLSLETQYF.

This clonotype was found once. The chain's CDR3 is CASSPSGGGNTGELFF. The CDR3 coding sequence is TGTGCCAGCAGCCCCTCAGGGGGCGGTAACACCGGGGAGCTGTTTTTT. The chain has TRBV7-9 and TRBJ2-2; the match to TRBD1 covers 8 bases. Germline CDR1 reads SEHNR; CDR2 reads FQNEAQ (reference sequence). V shed 5 bases, J shed 2 bases, and the junction held 7 bases outside the gene matches. There are 16 residues in the CDR3.

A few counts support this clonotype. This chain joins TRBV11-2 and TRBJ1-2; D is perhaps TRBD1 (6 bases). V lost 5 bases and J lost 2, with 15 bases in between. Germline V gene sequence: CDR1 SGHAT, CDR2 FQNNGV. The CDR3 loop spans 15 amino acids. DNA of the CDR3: TGTGCCAGCAGCCAAGTGGACAGCGGAAACTATGGCTACACCTTC. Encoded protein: CASSQVDSGNYGYTF. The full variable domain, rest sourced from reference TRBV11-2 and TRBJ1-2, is EAGVAQSPRYKIIEKRQSVAFWCNPISGHATLYWYQQILGQGPKLLIQFQNNGVVDDSQLPKDRFSAERLKGVDSTLKIQPAKLEDSAVYLCASSQVDSGNYGYTFGSGTRLTVV.

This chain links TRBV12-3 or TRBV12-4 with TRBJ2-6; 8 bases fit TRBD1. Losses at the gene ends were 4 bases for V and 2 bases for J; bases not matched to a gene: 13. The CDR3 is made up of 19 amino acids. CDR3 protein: CASSSAGTGPSTGANVLTF. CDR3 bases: TGTGCCAGCAGTTCAGCCGGGACAGGCCCCTCGACTGGGGCCAACGTCCTGACTTTC.

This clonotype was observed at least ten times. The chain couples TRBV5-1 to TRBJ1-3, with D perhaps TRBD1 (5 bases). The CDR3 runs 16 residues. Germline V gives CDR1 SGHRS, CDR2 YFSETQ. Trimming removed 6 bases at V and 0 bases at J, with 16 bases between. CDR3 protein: CASTDLGHTSGNTIYF. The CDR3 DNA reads TGCGCCAGCACGGACCTCGGACACACCTCTGGAAACACCATATATTTT.

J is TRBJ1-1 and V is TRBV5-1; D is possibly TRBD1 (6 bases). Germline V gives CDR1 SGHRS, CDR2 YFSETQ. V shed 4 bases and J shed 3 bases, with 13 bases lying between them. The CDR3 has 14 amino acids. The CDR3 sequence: CASSQKGGYTEAFF. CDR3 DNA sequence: TGCGCCAGCAGCCAGAAGGGGGGCTACACTGAAGCTTTCTTT.

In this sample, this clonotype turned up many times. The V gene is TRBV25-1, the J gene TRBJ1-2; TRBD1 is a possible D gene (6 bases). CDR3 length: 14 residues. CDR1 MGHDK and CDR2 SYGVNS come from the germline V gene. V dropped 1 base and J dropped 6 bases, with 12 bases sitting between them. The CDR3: CASSEWGRDNGYTF. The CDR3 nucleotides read TGTGCCAGCAGTGAATGGGGCAGGGACAATGGCTACACCTTC.

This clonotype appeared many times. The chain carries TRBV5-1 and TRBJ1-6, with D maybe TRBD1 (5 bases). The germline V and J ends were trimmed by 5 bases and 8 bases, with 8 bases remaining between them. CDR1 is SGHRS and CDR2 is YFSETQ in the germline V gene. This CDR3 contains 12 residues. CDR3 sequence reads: CASRVGDSPLHF. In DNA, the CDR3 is TGCGCCAGCAGAGTAGGGGATTCACCCCTCCACTTT.

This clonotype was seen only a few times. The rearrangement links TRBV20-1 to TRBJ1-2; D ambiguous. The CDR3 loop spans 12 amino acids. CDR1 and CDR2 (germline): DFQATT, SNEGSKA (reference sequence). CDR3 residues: CSTLPGDYGYTF. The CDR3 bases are TGCAGCACCCTTCCGGGAGACTATGGCTACACCTTC.

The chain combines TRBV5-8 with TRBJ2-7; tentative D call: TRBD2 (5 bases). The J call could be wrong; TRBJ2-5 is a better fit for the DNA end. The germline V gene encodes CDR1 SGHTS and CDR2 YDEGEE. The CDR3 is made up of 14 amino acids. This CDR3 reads CASSLASQQETQYF. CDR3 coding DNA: TGTGCCAGCAGCTTGGCTAGCCAACAAGAGACCCAGTACTTC.

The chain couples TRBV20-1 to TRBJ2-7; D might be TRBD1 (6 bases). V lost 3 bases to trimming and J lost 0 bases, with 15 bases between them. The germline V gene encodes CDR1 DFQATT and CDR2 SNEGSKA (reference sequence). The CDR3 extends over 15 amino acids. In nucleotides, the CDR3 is TGCAGTGCTAGCGAAACAGGGCCCTTCTCCTACGAGCAGTACTTC. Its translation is CSASETGPFSYEQYF.